This TCR beta chain was sequenced in a study of blood T cell repertoires in COVID-19 (dated by TCRdb to the early 2020s). With regard to the full study: Collaborator samples came from the United States, Italy and Spain and covered acute and convalescent phases of COVID-19. A de-identified subject ID, COVID-19 status, age in years and sex were almost always included in the sample metadata. The samples were drawn from the first 160 participants of the ongoing ImmuneRACE study and from 1,254 subjects provided by 6 global collaborators. The prospective study material was composed of cDNA or gDNA derived from T cells, B-cell-depleted T cells, or PBMCs. Subjects who had been exposed to COVID-19, were actively infected with it, or had recovered from it provided the deeply sampled blood TCRbeta repertoires that made up the dataset. Where available, HLA class I and class II types were obtained from metadata supplied by the sample provider rather than from assay-based typing. The repertoires were made available in a free public database intended to serve as a resource for research on the immune response to SARS-CoV-2.

Broad study findings and their caveats: The quantity of clinical and demographic metadata differed by source and by participant and was supplied without curation.

Counted from cysteine to phenylalanine, this CDR3 has 15 amino acids. The only DNA kept is the CDR3, 45 bases in frame from the first base. The junction carries 15 bases between V and J, which are trimmed by 4 bases and 5 bases respectively. The germline V gene gives CDR1 as MDHEN and CDR2 as SYDVKM. About this clone itself: It lacks a known antigen. The input lacks base qualities; no much larger clone sits a single base away.

The collaborating institutions used their own protocols to collect whole blood in K2EDTA tubes. Collaborator samples were shipped for TCRbeta analysis as frozen whole blood, isolated PBMCs, or DNA extracted from either sample type. TCRbeta CDR3 regions were amplified from genomic DNA using the immunoSEQ Assay, a bias-controlled multiplex PCR. The authors processed their data as follows. Nucleated cell counts per sample were estimated from amplification of reference gene primers within the assay. Sequence reads were collapsed and filtered to measure the absolute abundance of every unique TCRbeta CDR3 rearrangement. For each sample, productive Simpson clonality was calculated as the square root of Simpson's diversity index across productive rearrangements. TCRdb's version of the immuneACCESS table is confined to in-frame rearrangements and falls short of the full clone set. An unresolved V gene accounts for under half of the shortfall where checked; the remainder is of unknown origin. That table gives V, J and clone size, and the DNA gave D and trimming. The sample includes some 110,000 clones, with 80% to 85% observed a single time. The ten biggest clones cover approximately 0.75% of the sample.

The origin of this receptor is a woman between 70 and 85 years old with acute or convalescent COVID-19. The chain is encoded by TRBV28 joined to TRBJ2-1; there is no confident call for the D gene. The source material was peripheral blood. The DNA sequence is as follows: TGTGCCAGCAGTTCGTCGGCTAGGCCCGACAATGAGCAGTTCTTC. Translated, it gives CASSSSARPDNEQFF.